The 14 T cell receptor beta chains below come from one sample, sequenced in a study of blood T cell repertoires in COVID-19. Measured with immunoSEQ multiplex PCR; TCRdb has only the in-frame clones, and not every one. Of 150,000 to 200,000 clones detected, 80% appear once; the ten largest clones hold 6.9%. Specimen: peripheral blood. Source of these receptors: a man aged 55 to 69 with acute or convalescent COVID-19.

The J gene is TRBJ2-3, the V gene TRBV30, with 10 bases matching TRBD2. The CDR3 is 14 amino acids. Germline trimming cut 2 bases from V and 6 bases from J; bases unmatched to any gene: 5. Germline V gene data show CDR1 as GTSNPN and CDR2 as SVGIG (reference sequence). CDR3 coding DNA: TGTGCCTGGAGTTTTCTAGCGGGAGACGATACGCAGTATTTT. Protein: CAWSFLAGDDTQYF.

The chain couples TRBV7-2 to TRBJ2-7; D remains ambiguous. The CDR3 is 12 amino acids. V lost 8 bases and J 7 bases, leaving 15 bases between the germline ends. Germline assignment: CDR1 SGHTA and CDR2 FQGNSA. Written as DNA, the CDR3 is TGTGCCAGCTCTTTTGAGGATCGAGAGCAGTACTTC. It specifies CASSFEDREQYF.

This clone has a handful of counts. The chain is built from TRBV29-1 and TRBJ1-2, with a weak D call TRBD1 (6 bases). Per the germline V gene, CDR1 is SQVTM and CDR2 is ANQGSEA. With 4 bases removed from V and 8 bases from J, the gap between germline ends came to 14 bases. This CDR3 is 12 amino acids long. Here the CDR3 DNA reads TGCAGCGTTGGGCTGGGGGCGGAGGGCTACACCTTC. Protein product: CSVGLGAEGYTF.

V usage is TRBV5-1 and J usage is TRBJ1-2; TRBD1 might be the D (6 bases). The CDR3 spans 13 residues. The V gene's germline CDR1 is SGHRS and CDR2 YFSETQ. V shed 4 bases and J shed 6 bases, with 13 bases lying between them. CDR3 sequence: CASSRAGADGYTF. The CDR3 bases are TGCGCCAGCAGCAGGGCGGGGGCAGATGGCTACACCTTC.

This chain connects TRBV5-1 to TRBJ2-5; possibly TRBD2 for D (5 bases). The CDR3 has 16 residues. Germline V gene data show CDR1 as SGHRS and CDR2 as YFSETQ. V lost 0 bases to trimming and J lost 4 bases, with 16 bases between them. This CDR3 reads CASSLGPEGSGETQYF. The CDR3 DNA reads TGCGCCAGCAGCTTGGGTCCCGAGGGATCGGGAGAGACCCAGTACTTC.

This chain uses TRBV19 with TRBJ1-1; 7 nucleotides agree with TRBD1. CDR3 length: 13 amino acids. Germline V gene sequence: CDR1 LNHDA, CDR2 SQIVND (reference sequence). The trim removed 7 bases at V and 8 bases at J, leaving 10 bases unmatched. The CDR3 DNA sequence: TGTGCCAGTATAGGGGGCCCTGGCTCCGAAGCTTTCTTT. It translates to CASIGGPGSEAFF.

The rearrangement uses TRBV15 and TRBJ2-3, with 11 bases identical to TRBD2. The CDR3 is 14 residues long. The V and J ends lost 6 bases and 4 bases, in that order; junction bases with no gene match: 3. Germline V gene lookup returns CDR1 LNHNV and CDR2 YYDKDF (reference sequence). The CDR3 is CATRTSGISDTQYF. The CDR3 nucleotides are TGTGCCACCAGGACTAGCGGGATCTCAGATACGCAGTATTTT.

This clone was observed once. One end of the junction does not line up with germline, which may come from a read error. CDR3 DNA: TGTGCCAGCAGCCTGGACAGGGCGCTTAATTCACCCCTTCACTTT. This encodes CASSLDRALNSPLHF. The chain employs TRBV7-2 and TRBJ1-6; 8 positions agree with TRBD1. CDR1 is SGHTA, CDR2 FQGNSA, per germline. The CDR3 spans 15 residues.

This sequence joins TRBV5-1 and TRBJ2-1; 10 bases fit TRBD2. V was pared by 2 bases and J by 2 bases, with 1 base of the junction left unmatched. The CDR3 consists of 15 residues. Germline CDR1 is SGHRS and CDR2 is YFSETQ. CDR3 coding DNA: TGCGCCAGCAGCTTAACTAGCGGGACCTACAATGAGCAGTTCTTC. Protein product: CASSLTSGTYNEQFF.

The CDR3 DNA is TGTGCCAGCGCATCAGGGTCCCCGAACACCGGGGAGCTGTTTTTT. Its protein is CASASGSPNTGELFF. This rearrangement joins TRBV18 to TRBJ2-2; D perhaps matches TRBD1 (5 bases). From germline, CDR1 is KGHSH and CDR2 LQKENI. The germline V and J ends were trimmed by 8 bases and 0 bases, with 13 bases remaining between them. This CDR3 has 15 amino acids.

The V and J genes are TRBV5-1 and TRBJ2-3; TRBD2 matches at 10 bases. The CDR3 spans 16 residues. Germline V lookup: CDR1 SGHRS, CDR2 YFSETQ. The V gene end was trimmed by 4 bases and the J gene end by 4 bases; junction bases not matched to a gene: 9. CDR3 sequence: CASSDQAGGFADTQYF. The DNA for the CDR3 is TGCGCCAGCAGCGACCAAGCGGGAGGGTTTGCAGATACGCAGTATTTT.

This clone was observed once. The J gene is TRBJ1-1, the V gene TRBV3-1 (or the pseudogene TRBV3-2); D perhaps matches TRBD1 (5 bases). From germline, CDR1 is LGHDT and CDR2 YNNKEL (reference sequence). CDR3 length: 14 residues. The V gene lost 4 bases and the J gene lost 1 base, with 10 bases spanning the gap. CDR3 in DNA: TGTGCCAGCAGCCCCGCAGGGAAGAACACTGAAGCTTTCTTT. It translates to CASSPAGKNTEAFF.

This chain links TRBV11-2 with TRBJ2-7, with a weak D call TRBD1 (6 bases). Trimming removed 0 bases at V and 5 bases at J, with 14 bases between. Germline loops: CDR1 SGHAT, CDR2 FQNNGV. The CDR3 extends over 15 amino acids. CDR3 coding DNA: TGTGCCAGCAGCTTAGACGCTGACAGGTCTAACGAGCAGTACTTC. Translation gives CASSLDADRSNEQYF.

This chain uses TRBV24-1 with TRBJ1-3, with a tentative D call TRBD1 (5 bases). Germline-derived CDR1 and CDR2 are KGHDR and SFDVKD. CDR3 length: 15 amino acids. Trimming cost V 10 bases and J 0 bases, with 15 bases left between them. CDR3 protein: CATLGEGLSGNTIYF. The CDR3 DNA follows: TGTGCCACTCTGGGGGAGGGGCTCTCTGGAAACACCATATATTTT.